This TCR beta chain was recovered during a study of response to subunit inactivated influenza vaccine. Regarding the study as a whole: The authors proposed limited new T cell recruitment per seasonal influenza vaccination.

TCRdb passed the RT-PCR reads through MiXCR, listing each CDR3 protein once. The top ten hold 10% of the sample, which has 250,000 to 350,000 distinct CDR3 sequences, around 20% seen once. There are 14 residues in the CDR3. J gave up 8 bases and V 6 bases, and 16 bases lay outside the gene matches. The germline CDR1 and CDR2 sequences are SQVTM and ANQGSEA. As to this clonotype: Its antigen remains unidentified.

The sample was PBMCs from blood, taken 21 months after vaccination. This receptor was identified in a man between 50 and 69 years old who received an inactivated influenza vaccine. This chain joins TRBV29-1 and TRBJ2-7; 7 bases match TRBD1. The CDR3 nucleotides are TGCAGCGTCGGGACAGAGAGAACTGGGGGCCAGCAGTACTTC. Its protein product is CSVGTERTGGQQYF.